These T cell receptor beta chains were read from a single sample in a study of cytomegalovirus exposure and HLA in healthy donors. Assay used: immunoSEQ multiplex PCR; TCRdb lists only in-frame clones, some missing. In the table there are more than 90,000 clones, 73% of which are singletons. The specimen was PBMCs. These receptors all stem from a woman younger than 45 in good health and CMV-seronegative. Both conserved end residues are part of each CDR3. A D gene is named only where the DNA matches it firmly. For some rows the clone size is stated as once, few or many, or as a class when expanded; others skip it.

TRBJ1-1 . . TRBV7-2 TGTGCCAGCAGCTTTTCGGCGGGGGCGCACACTGAAGCTTTCTTT CASSFSAGAHTEAFF
TRBJ1-2 . . TRBV7-9 TGTGCCAGCAGGGCCGTAACAGTCGATGGCTACACCTTC CASRAVTVDGYTF
TRBJ1-1 . few TRBV5-1 TGCGCCAGCAGCTTGGCCAGGGAGGGCACTGAAGCTTTCTTT CASSLAREGTEAFF
TRBJ1-1 . . TRBV6-1 TGTGCCAGCAGGACGTTTCTGACAGCGAACACTGAAGCTTTCTTT CASRTFLTANTEAFF
TRBJ2-7 . . TRBV6-1 TGTGCCAGCAGGCAATTACTAGGGAAGTTGCGCGAGCAGTACTTC CASRQLLGKLREQYF
TRBJ2-1 TRBD1 . TRBV7-3 TGTGCCAGCAGCTTAACTATAGGACAGGGTGTGGGTGAGCAGTTCTTC CASSLTIGQGVGEQFF
TRBJ1-3 . . TRBV19 TGTGCCAGTAGTACAGGGAACTCTGGAAACACCATATATTTT CASSTGNSGNTIYF
TRBJ1-6 . . TRBV4-2 TGTGCCAGCAGCCAAGAATGGGCAGACTATAATTCACCCCTCCACTTT CASSQEWADYNSPLHF
TRBJ1-2 . . TRBV6-1 TGTGCCAGCAGTGCCCACTTCCCGATCGATAACTATGGCTACACCTTC CASSAHFPIDNYGYTF
TRBJ1-5 . . TRBV9 TGTGCCAGCAGCGTAGGAGGACACCAGCCCCAGCATTTT CASSVGGHQPQHF
TRBJ1-5 . . TRBV4-2 TGTGCCAGCAGCCAAGCCCCGGGGCAGCCCCAGCATTTT CASSQAPGQPQHF
TRBJ2-5 . . TRBV19 TGTGCCAGTAGTATAGTAGTCTCTGTAGAGACCCAGTACTTC CASSIVVSVETQYF
TRBJ1-1 . once TRBV10-3 TGTGCCATCAGTGAGTCAACAGCCGAAGCTTTCTTT CAISESTAEAFF
TRBJ1-2 . . TRBV7-9 TGTGCCAGCAGCTTAGGAGGAGAACCTGGCTACACCTTC CASSLGGEPGYTF
TRBJ1-2 . . TRBV6-1 TGTGCCAGCAGTGAGAGTCTCGAGGGAATTTGGGGCTACACCTTC CASSESLEGIWGYTF
TRBJ2-1 . . TRBV6-5 TGTGCCAGCAGTTACGGGCCGATCTCCTACAATGAGCAGTTCTTC CASSYGPISYNEQFF
TRBJ2-2 . . TRBV5-4 TGTGCCAGCAGCAAACTAGCAGTTGATACCGGGGAGCTGTTTTTT CASSKLAVDTGELFF
TRBJ1-5 . . TRBV10-3 TGTGCCACCAGAGAGACGGGACTTAGCAATCAGCCCCAGCATTTT CATRETGLSNQPQHF
TRBJ1-1 . few TRBV6-1 TGTGCCAGCAGTGATATTCAGGGGTGGACTGAAGCTTTCTTT CASSDIQGWTEAFF
TRBJ1-2 . . TRBV6-1 TGTGCCAGCAGTGAACAGACCCGGGGGAACTATGGCTACACCTTC CASSEQTRGNYGYTF
TRBJ2-7 TRBD1 . TRBV14 TGTGCCAGCAGCCGCCTCTCGGGACAGGGCTCCTACGAGCAGTACTTC CASSRLSGQGSYEQYF
TRBJ1-1 . . TRBV6-5 TGTGCCAGCAGTTACAGGGGGTACACTGAAGCTTTCTTT CASSYRGYTEAFF
TRBJ1-1 TRBD1 many TRBV29-1 TGCAGCGTGGGGACAGAGGGAACTGAAGCTTTCTTT CSVGTEGTEAFF
TRBJ2-2 TRBD2 once TRBV30 TGTGCCTGGAGTCTATTACTAGCGGGAGGCGCCGGGGAGCTGTTTTTT CAWSLLLAGGAGELFF
TRBJ1-2 TRBD1 . TRBV28 TGTGCCAGCAGTCAAACAGGGGTATATGGCTACACCTTC CASSQTGVYGYTF
TRBJ2-5 TRBD2 . TRBV7-8 TGTGCCAGCAGCTTTAGGAGCGGGGAAGAGACCCAGTACTTC CASSFRSGEETQYF
TRBJ2-7 . . TRBV19 TGTGCCAGTAGTTCAGGACAGTCCTACGAGCAGTACTTC CASSSGQSYEQYF
TRBJ2-1 TRBD1 . TRBV7-9 TGTGCCAGCAGTCGACCGGGACAGGGGCTCAATGAGCAGTTCTTC CASSRPGQGLNEQFF
TRBJ1-1 . . TRBV14 TGTGCCAGCAGCACCCCGCGGGGGGCTGAAGCTTTCTTT CASSTPRGAEAFF
TRBJ2-2 . . TRBV4-2 TGTGCCAGCAGCCAAGAAACAAGTAACACCGGGGAGCTGTTTTTT CASSQETSNTGELFF
TRBJ1-2 . . TRBV6-6 TGTGCCGCCTCCCCCGGGGGATTAGGTGGCTACACCTTC CAASPGGLGGYTF
TRBJ1-5 . . TRBV18 TGTGCCAGCTCTGCAGGGAATCAGCCCCAGCATTTT CASSAGNQPQHF
TRBJ2-5 . . TRBV2 TGTGCCAGCAAGAGGGTTCTAGAGACCCAGTACTTC CASKRVLETQYF
TRBJ1-2 . . TRBV6-6 TGTGCCGGGCGTGGGCCTGGCGACTATGGCTACACCTTC CAGRGPGDYGYTF
TRBJ1-1 . . TRBV19 TGTGCCAGTAGTATAGAGGCAGGGCTTAACACTGAAGCTTTCTTT CASSIEAGLNTEAFF
TRBJ2-7 TRBD1 few TRBV27 TGTGCCAGCAGTACCGGGACAGGGAACCCCTACGAGCAGTACTTC CASSTGTGNPYEQYF